Below are 10 T cell receptor beta chains sequenced from a single sample in a study of shared clonotypes between healthy human individuals. TCRdb's table, derived via immunoSEQ multiplex PCR, lists solely in-frame clones and lacks some. The sample has about half a million clones, roughly 77% seen once. Sequencing input: PBMCs. Receptors were obtained from a woman in her forties in good health. Some clones in this sample may be carry-over from other donors' samples.

The rearrangement uses TRBV19 and TRBJ2-3; D might be TRBD2 (5 bases). Trimming stripped 1 base from V and 0 bases from J, with 11 bases between. CDR3 size: 16 residues. The germline V gene encodes CDR1 LNHDA and CDR2 SQIVND (reference sequence). CDR3 sequence: CASSIGLRLSTDTQYF. CDR3 DNA sequence: TGTGCCAGTAGTATAGGACTAAGGCTTAGCACAGATACGCAGTATTTT. Supplemented by reference TRBV19 and TRBJ2-3, the full variable domain reads DGGITQSPKYLFRKEGQNVTLSCEQNLNHDAMYWYRQDPGQGLRLIYYSQIVNDFQKGDIAEGYSVSREKKESFPLTVTSAQKNPTAFYLCASSIGLRLSTDTQYFGPGTRLTVL.

This sequence joins TRBV29-1 and TRBJ2-3, with 8 positions matching TRBD2. The CDR3 runs 14 residues. V shed 3 bases and J 5 bases; nucleotides not matched to a gene: 7. Germline values: CDR1 SQVTM, CDR2 ANQGSEA. The CDR3 coding sequence is TGCAGCGTTGAGTCAATAGCGGGGCAAGATACGCAGTATTTT. This translates into CSVESIAGQDTQYF.

The chain uses TRBV2 and TRBJ1-2; D possibly corresponds to TRBD1 (6 bases). The CDR3 runs to 15 residues. Germline values: CDR1 SNHLY, CDR2 FYNNEI. V lost 1 base and J 3 bases, leaving 12 bases between the germline ends. CDR3 sequence (DNA): TGTGCCAGCAGTGAAGGGACAGCCCTCTACTATGGCTACACCTTC. Translated, it gives CASSEGTALYYGYTF.

This sequence joins TRBV11-2 and TRBJ2-2; D is possibly TRBD2 (6 bases). CDR1 SGHAT and CDR2 FQNNGV come from the germline V gene. Trimming cost V 3 bases and J 1 base, with 12 bases left between them. The CDR3 is 16 amino acids. The CDR3 sequence: CASSFAAGRNTGELFF. DNA of the CDR3: TGTGCCAGCAGCTTCGCGGCGGGAAGGAACACCGGGGAGCTGTTTTTT.

This clone was picked up a small number of times. The genes are TRBV18 and TRBJ2-7; 12 bases match TRBD2. The CDR3 length is 15 residues. CDR1 is KGHSH and CDR2 is LQKENI in the germline V gene. The junction had 6 bases not matched to a gene; V was cut back by 6 bases and J by 3 bases. The CDR3 nucleotides read TGTGCCAGCTCCCATCGGACTAGCGGGAACTACGAGCAGTACTTC. Its protein product is CASSHRTSGNYEQYF.

The chain employs TRBV6-6 and TRBJ1-2, with D unclear. Germline V lookup: CDR1 MNHNY, CDR2 SVGAGI (reference sequence). This CDR3 spans 15 amino acids. V shed 6 bases and J shed 0 bases, with 14 bases lying between them. CDR3 nucleotides: TGTGCCAGCAGATTACGGGTCGATTCTAACTATGGCTACACCTTC. It is translated as CASRLRVDSNYGYTF.

The CDR3 region has the DNA TGTGCCAGCAGCCCCCACAGCTCGAACACCGGGGAGCTGTTTTTT. This encodes CASSPHSSNTGELFF. The chain recombines TRBV7-6 with TRBJ2-2; D is uncertain. V was shortened by 5 bases and J by 0 bases, with 10 bases between the two germline ends. Germline V lookup: CDR1 SGHVS, CDR2 FNYEAQ. This CDR3 is built from 15 residues.

The chain has TRBV19 and TRBJ1-2, with 8 nucleotides matching TRBD1. This CDR3 spans 15 amino acids. V trimming: 4 bases; J trimming: 2 bases; junction bases outside the gene matches: 6. Germline CDR1 is LNHDA and CDR2 is SQIVND (reference sequence). CDR3 coding DNA: TGTGCCAGTAGTACCCCGGCAGGGGGCAACTATGGCTACACCTTC. Protein product: CASSTPAGGNYGYTF.

This clone was counted a few times. V and J are TRBV30 and TRBJ1-3, with unresolved D. This CDR3 has 14 residues. The ends were cut back, 1 base at V and 8 bases at J, with 15 bases in the middle. The germline V gene encodes CDR1 GTSNPN and CDR2 SVGIG (reference sequence). This CDR3 is CAWSERAKRDTIYF. DNA of the CDR3: TGTGCCTGGAGTGAGAGGGCGAAAAGGGACACCATATATTTT.

This clone was picked up a small number of times. V usage is TRBV29-1 and J usage is TRBJ1-1, with D possibly TRBD1 on 5 matching bases. The CDR3 is made up of 14 amino acids. Looked up from germline, CDR1 is SQVTM and CDR2 is ANQGSEA. Trimming left V 6 bases short and J 0 bases short, with 14 bases between. The DNA for the CDR3 is TGCAGCGTGTATGACAGTACCCTGAACACTGAAGCTTTCTTT. It yields the protein CSVYDSTLNTEAFF.